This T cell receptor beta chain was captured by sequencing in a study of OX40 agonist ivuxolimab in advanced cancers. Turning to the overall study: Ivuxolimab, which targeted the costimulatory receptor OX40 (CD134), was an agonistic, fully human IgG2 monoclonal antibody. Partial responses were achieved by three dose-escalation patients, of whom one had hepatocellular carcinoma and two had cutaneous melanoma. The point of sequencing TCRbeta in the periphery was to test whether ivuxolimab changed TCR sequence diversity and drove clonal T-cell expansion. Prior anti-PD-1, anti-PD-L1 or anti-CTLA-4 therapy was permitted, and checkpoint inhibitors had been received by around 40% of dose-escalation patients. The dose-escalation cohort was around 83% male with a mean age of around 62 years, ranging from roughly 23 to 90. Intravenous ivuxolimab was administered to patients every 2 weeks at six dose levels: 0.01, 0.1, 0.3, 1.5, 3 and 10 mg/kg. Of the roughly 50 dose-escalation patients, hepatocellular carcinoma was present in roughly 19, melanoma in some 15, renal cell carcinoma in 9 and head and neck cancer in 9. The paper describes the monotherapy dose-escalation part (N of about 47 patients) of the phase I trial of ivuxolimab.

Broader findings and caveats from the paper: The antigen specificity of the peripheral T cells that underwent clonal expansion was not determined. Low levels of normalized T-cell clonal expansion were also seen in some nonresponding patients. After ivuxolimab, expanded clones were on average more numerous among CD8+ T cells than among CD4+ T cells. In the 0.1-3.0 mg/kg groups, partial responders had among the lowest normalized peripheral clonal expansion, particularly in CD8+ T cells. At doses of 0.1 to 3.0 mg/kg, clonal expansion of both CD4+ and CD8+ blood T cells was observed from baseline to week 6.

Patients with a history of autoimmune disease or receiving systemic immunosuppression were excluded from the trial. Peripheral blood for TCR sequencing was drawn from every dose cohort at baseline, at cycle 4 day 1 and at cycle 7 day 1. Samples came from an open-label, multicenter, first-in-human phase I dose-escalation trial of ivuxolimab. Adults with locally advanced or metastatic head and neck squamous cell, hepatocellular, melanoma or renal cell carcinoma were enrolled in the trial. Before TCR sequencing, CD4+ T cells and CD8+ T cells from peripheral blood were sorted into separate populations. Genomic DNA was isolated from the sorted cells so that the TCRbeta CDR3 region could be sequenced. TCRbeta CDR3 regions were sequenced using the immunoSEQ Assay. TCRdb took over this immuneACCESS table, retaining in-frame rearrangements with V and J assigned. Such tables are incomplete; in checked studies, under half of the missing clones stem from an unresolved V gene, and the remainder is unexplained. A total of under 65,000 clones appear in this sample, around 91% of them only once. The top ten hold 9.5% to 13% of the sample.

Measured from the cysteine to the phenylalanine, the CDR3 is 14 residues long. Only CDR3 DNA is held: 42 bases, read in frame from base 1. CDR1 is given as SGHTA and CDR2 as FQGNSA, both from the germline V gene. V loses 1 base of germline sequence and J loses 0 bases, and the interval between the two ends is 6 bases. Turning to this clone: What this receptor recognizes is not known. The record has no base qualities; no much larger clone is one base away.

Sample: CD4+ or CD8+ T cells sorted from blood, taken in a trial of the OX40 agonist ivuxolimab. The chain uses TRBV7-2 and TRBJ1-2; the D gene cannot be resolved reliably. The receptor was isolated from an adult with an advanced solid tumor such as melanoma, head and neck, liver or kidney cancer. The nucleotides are TGTGCCAGCAGCTTAGACAGCGCTAACTATGGCTACACCTTC. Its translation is CASSLDSANYGYTF.